The 20 T cell receptor beta chains reported below all come from one sample, sequenced in a study of shared clonotypes between healthy human individuals. CD45RO-negative, CCR7-positively selected cells formed the naive CD8 fraction, excluding terminally differentiated effector memory CD45RA+ cells. Measured with immunoSEQ multiplex PCR; TCRdb has only the in-frame clones, and not every one. The sample shows hundreds of thousands of clones, 92% of them seen only once. Source material: naive CD8+ T cells sorted from blood. These receptors came from a man aged 30 to 45 in good health.

In DNA, the CDR3 is TGTGCCAGCAGCTTACCAGGGGGGGATCGGAATGAGCAGTTCTTC. This codes for CASSLPGGDRNEQFF. The V and J genes are TRBV7-9 and TRBJ2-1; TRBD1 or TRBD2 may be the D gene (7 bases each). V was cut by 2 bases and J by 7 bases, with 15 bases left in between. This CDR3 spans 15 amino acids. Per germline, CDR1 SEHNR and CDR2 FQNEAQ (reference sequence).

The J gene is TRBJ2-2, the V gene TRBV7-9; maybe TRBD1 (5 bases). There are 16 residues in the CDR3. Germline V lookup: CDR1 SEHNR, CDR2 FQNEAQ (reference sequence). The V gene lost 4 bases and the J gene lost 4 bases, with 16 bases spanning the gap. The CDR3 nucleotides read TGTGCCAGCAGCTCTCTGACCAGGGTGGGCACCGGGGAGCTGTTTTTT. Protein: CASSSLTRVGTGELFF.

The gene calls are TRBV5-1 and TRBJ2-7, with 9 bases identical to TRBD1. Germline lookup yields CDR1 SGHRS and CDR2 YFSETQ. Trimming removed 0 bases from V and 3 bases from J; junction bases left unmatched: 7. CDR3 length: 16 residues. This CDR3 is CASSLVGTGTDYEQYF. In DNA, the CDR3 is TGCGCCAGCAGCTTGGTAGGGACAGGGACCGACTACGAGCAGTACTTC.

On this clone itself: In the same sample, other DNA sequences code for this CDR3. The chain is built from TRBV27 and TRBJ2-1; D not certain. V was clipped by 5 bases and J by 2 bases, with 10 bases between them. The CDR3 totals 14 residues. The V gene's germline CDR1 is MNHEY and CDR2 SMNVEV (reference sequence). CDR3 DNA sequence: TGTGCCAGCAGTATATTGGGCCCCTACAATGAGCAGTTCTTC. It specifies CASSILGPYNEQFF.

This chain connects TRBV7-9 to TRBJ2-7; 11 nucleotides match TRBD2. The CDR3 is made up of 15 amino acids. V gave up 5 bases and J gave up 4 bases; unmatched junction bases: 7. CDR1 is SEHNR, CDR2 FQNEAQ, per germline (reference sequence). CDR3 coding DNA: TGTGCCAGCAGCCCATCCGGGACTAGCGGTTACGAGCAGTACTTC. This encodes CASSPSGTSGYEQYF.

CDR3 DNA sequence: TGTGCCAGCAGTTTCCGTCACAGGGCGCCTGAAGCTTTCTTT. It codes for CASSFRHRAPEAFF. This chain connects TRBV27 to TRBJ1-1; tentatively, D is TRBD1 (6 bases). Per the germline V gene, CDR1 is MNHEY and CDR2 is SMNVEV (reference sequence). The CDR3 runs to 14 residues. Trimming cost V 3 bases and J 6 bases, with 14 bases left between them.

The chain employs TRBV30 and TRBJ2-5; D unresolved. The CDR3 totals 14 residues. Trimming removed 0 bases at V and 4 bases at J, with 12 bases between. Germline V gene lookup returns CDR1 GTSNPN and CDR2 SVGIG (reference sequence). Written as DNA, the CDR3 is TGTGCCTGGAGTGTATCCGGTAGTGGAGAGACCCAGTACTTC. Translation gives CAWSVSGSGETQYF. The full variable domain, with the rest looked up from reference TRBV30 and TRBJ2-5, is SQTIHQWPATLVQPVGSPLSLECTVEGTSNPNLYWYRQAAGRGLQLLFYSVGIGQISSEVPQNLSASRPQDRQFILSSKKLLLSDSGFYLCAWSVSGSGETQYFGPGTRLLVL.

This sequence joins TRBV11-2 and TRBJ2-7; 9 bases map to TRBD2. Trimming at V came to 3 bases and at J to 6 bases, leaving 9 bases not matched to a gene. This CDR3 is 15 amino acids long. The germline V gene encodes CDR1 SGHAT and CDR2 FQNNGV. The CDR3 DNA is TGTGCCAGCAGCTTGATTAGCGGGAGAGGACTCGAGCAGTACTTC. Amino acid sequence: CASSLISGRGLEQYF.

V usage is TRBV5-4 and J usage is TRBJ2-3, with TRBD2 matching 9 bases. Germline CDR1 reads SGHNT; CDR2 reads YYREEE (reference sequence). This CDR3 has 17 residues. The trim removed 5 bases at V and 1 base at J, leaving 11 bases unmatched. The CDR3 DNA is TGTGCCAGCAGATGGACTAGCGCCCGCAGGGGCACAGATACGCAGTATTTT. This encodes CASRWTSARRGTDTQYF.

The chain combines TRBV19 with TRBJ2-7; no clear D. V dropped 11 bases and J dropped 4 bases, with 3 bases sitting between them. CDR3 length: 8 residues. Germline V gives CDR1 LNHDA, CDR2 SQIVND (reference sequence). The CDR3 DNA reads TGTGCCTTATACGAGCAGTACTTC. It translates to CALYEQYF.

The CDR3: CASSPDRNIQYF. The CDR3 nucleotides are TGTGCCAGCAGCCCGGACAGAAACATTCAGTACTTC. The chain couples TRBV7-6 to TRBJ2-4; tentatively, D is TRBD1 (6 bases). The CDR3 is made up of 12 amino acids. V was pared by 5 bases and J by 6 bases, with 8 bases between. CDR1 is SGHVS and CDR2 is FNYEAQ in the germline V gene.

This chain joins TRBV27 and TRBJ1-5; D gene uncertain. This CDR3 is built from 14 residues. V shed 3 bases and J shed 1 base, with 7 bases lying between them. Germline CDR1 reads MNHEY; CDR2 reads SMNVEV (reference sequence). The CDR3 nucleotides read TGTGCCAGCAGTTTCGCAGTGAGCAATCAGCCCCAGCATTTT. Translating gives CASSFAVSNQPQHF.

This chain connects TRBV6-4 to TRBJ2-1; 8 bases agree with TRBD2. The V and J ends lost 6 bases and 3 bases, in that order; junction bases with no gene match: 4. The germline CDR1 and CDR2 sequences are MRHNA and SNTAGT. The CDR3 is 14 amino acids. CDR3 region: CASRRTSSYNEQFF. Here the CDR3 DNA reads TGTGCCAGCAGGCGGACTAGCAGCTACAATGAGCAGTTCTTC.

The chain couples TRBV10-2 to TRBJ2-1, with unresolved D. Trimming took 3 bases from V and 6 from J, leaving 3 bases between them. This CDR3 has 11 amino acids. The germline V gene has CDR1 WSHSY and CDR2 SAAADI. The CDR3 is CASSEFNEQFF. The DNA for the CDR3 is TGCGCCAGCAGTGAATTCAATGAGCAGTTCTTC.

V gene TRBV6-6 combines with J gene TRBJ2-5; possibly TRBD1 for D (6 bases). CDR3 length: 14 residues. The ends were cut back, 6 bases at V and 1 base at J, with 12 bases in the middle. Looked up from germline, CDR1 is MNHNY and CDR2 is SVGAGI (reference sequence). This CDR3 is CASSPGTRQETQYF. The DNA of the CDR3 is TGTGCCAGCAGCCCTGGGACACGCCAAGAGACCCAGTACTTC.

The rearrangement joins TRBV29-1 to TRBJ2-1, with D possibly called TRBD1 or TRBD2 (5 bases each). The CDR3 sequence is 13 residues long. Germline V gene sequence: CDR1 SQVTM, CDR2 ANQGSEA. Trimming took off 7 bases at V and 0 bases at J, with 10 bases between the two ends. In nucleotides, the CDR3 is TGCAGCGACCGGGACGCCTCCTACAATGAGCAGTTCTTC. Protein sequence: CSDRDASYNEQFF.

The count of this clone is one. The V gene is TRBV7-9, the J gene TRBJ1-5; possible D gene TRBD1, 5 bases. Trimming left V 1 base short and J 5 bases short, with 12 bases between. The CDR3 has 15 amino acids. Germline CDR1 reads SEHNR; CDR2 reads FQNEAQ (reference sequence). CDR3 sequence reads: CASSLEGAPDQPQHF. The DNA for the CDR3 is TGTGCCAGCAGCTTAGAAGGGGCTCCGGATCAGCCCCAGCATTTT. The variable domain in full, completed from reference TRBV7-9 and TRBJ1-5, reads DTGVSQNPRHKITKRGQNVTFRCDPISEHNRLYWYRQTLGQGPEFLTYFQNEAQLEKSRLLSDRFSAERPKGSFSTLEIQRTEQGDSAMYLCASSLEGAPDQPQHFGDGTRLSIL.

This chain links TRBV9 with TRBJ2-6; the match to TRBD2 covers 7 bases. Losses at the gene ends were 7 bases for V and 0 bases for J; bases not matched to a gene: 10. The germline gives CDR1 SGDLS, CDR2 YYNGEE. The CDR3 has 17 amino acids. CDR3 nucleotides: TGTGCCAGCTTGGGGAGTAGCGGGTACTCTGGGGCCAACGTCCTGACTTTC. Translated, it gives CASLGSSGYSGANVLTF.

This clone was observed a few times. The chain combines TRBV13 with TRBJ2-3; 15 positions match TRBD2. Germline CDR1 is PRHDT and CDR2 is FYEKMQ (reference sequence). This CDR3 is 17 amino acids long. Germline trimming cut 5 bases from V and 5 bases from J; bases unmatched to any gene: 8. CDR3: CASSSGTSGRFGDTQYF. The CDR3 DNA sequence: TGTGCCAGCAGCAGTGGGACTAGCGGGAGGTTCGGAGATACGCAGTATTTT.

The rearrangement uses TRBV28 and TRBJ2-5; D ambiguous. This CDR3 is 15 amino acids long. V was shortened by 2 bases and J by 2 bases, with 12 bases between the two germline ends. The germline V gene has CDR1 MDHEN and CDR2 SYDVKM. The CDR3 sequence: CASSLRGSGQETQYF. The CDR3 nucleotides are TGTGCCAGCAGTTTACGAGGATCTGGGCAAGAGACCCAGTACTTC.